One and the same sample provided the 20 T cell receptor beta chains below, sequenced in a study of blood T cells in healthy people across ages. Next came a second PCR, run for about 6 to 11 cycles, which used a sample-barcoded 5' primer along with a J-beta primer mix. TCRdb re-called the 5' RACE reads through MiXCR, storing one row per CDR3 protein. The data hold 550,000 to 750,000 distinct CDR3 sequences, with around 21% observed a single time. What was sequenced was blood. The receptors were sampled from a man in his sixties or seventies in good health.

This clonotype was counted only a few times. The CDR3 spells CSAYRVQETQYF. The CDR3 DNA sequence: TGCAGTGCCTACAGGGTCCAAGAGACCCAGTACTTC. J is TRBJ2-5 and V is TRBV20-1; TRBD1 might be the D (6 bases). Between the trimmed V and J ends, which lost 6 bases and 1 base, there was a span of 9 bases. Germline V gene lookup returns CDR1 DFQATT and CDR2 SNEGSKA (reference sequence). This CDR3 region has 12 residues.

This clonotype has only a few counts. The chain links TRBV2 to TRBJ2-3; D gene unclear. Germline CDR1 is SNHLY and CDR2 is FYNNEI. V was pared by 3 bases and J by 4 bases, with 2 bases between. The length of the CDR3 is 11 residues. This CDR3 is CASSDADTQYF. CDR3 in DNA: TGTGCCAGCAGTGATGCAGATACGCAGTATTTT.

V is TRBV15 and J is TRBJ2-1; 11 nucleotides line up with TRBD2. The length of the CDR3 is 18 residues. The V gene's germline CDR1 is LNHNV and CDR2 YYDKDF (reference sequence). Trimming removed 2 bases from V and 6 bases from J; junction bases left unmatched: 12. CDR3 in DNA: TGTGCCACCAGCAGAAACCTAGACACTAGCGGGAGCGGCAATGAGCAGTTCTTC. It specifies CATSRNLDTSGSGNEQFF.

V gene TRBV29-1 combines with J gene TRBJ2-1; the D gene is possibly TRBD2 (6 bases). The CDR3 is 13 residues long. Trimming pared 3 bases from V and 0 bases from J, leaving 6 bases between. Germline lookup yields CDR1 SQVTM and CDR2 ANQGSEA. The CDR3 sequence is CSVDGSSYNEQFF. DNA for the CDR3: TGCAGCGTTGACGGGAGCTCCTACAATGAGCAGTTCTTC.

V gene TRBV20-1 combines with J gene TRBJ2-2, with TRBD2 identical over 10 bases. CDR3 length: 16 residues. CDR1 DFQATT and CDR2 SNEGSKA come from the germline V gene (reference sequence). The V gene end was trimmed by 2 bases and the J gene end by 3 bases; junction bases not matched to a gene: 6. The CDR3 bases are TGCAGTGCTAGACCTAGCGGGAGACAAGACACCGGGGAGCTGTTTTTT. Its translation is CSARPSGRQDTGELFF.

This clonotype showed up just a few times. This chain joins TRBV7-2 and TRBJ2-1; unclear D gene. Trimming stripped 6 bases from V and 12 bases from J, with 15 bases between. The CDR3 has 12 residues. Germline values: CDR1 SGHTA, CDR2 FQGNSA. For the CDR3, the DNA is TGTGCCAGCAGTCGCGGACCCGGTGTGCAGTTCTTC. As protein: CASSRGPGVQFF.

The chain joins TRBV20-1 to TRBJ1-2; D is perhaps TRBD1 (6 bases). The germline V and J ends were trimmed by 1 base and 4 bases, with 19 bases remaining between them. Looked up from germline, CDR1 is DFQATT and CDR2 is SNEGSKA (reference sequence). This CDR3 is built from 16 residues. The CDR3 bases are TGCAGTGCTAGAGTAGGACAGTGGAAGGAGGGCTATGGCTACACCTTC. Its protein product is CSARVGQWKEGYGYTF.

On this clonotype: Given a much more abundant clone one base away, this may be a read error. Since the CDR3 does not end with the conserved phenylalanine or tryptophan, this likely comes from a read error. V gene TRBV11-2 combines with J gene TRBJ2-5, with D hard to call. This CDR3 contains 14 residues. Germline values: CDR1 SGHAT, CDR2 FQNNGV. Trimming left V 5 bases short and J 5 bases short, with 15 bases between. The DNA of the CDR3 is TGTGCCAGCAGCCCCCTAGTAGGGCGGGAGACCCAGTACCTC. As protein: CASSPLVGRETQYL.

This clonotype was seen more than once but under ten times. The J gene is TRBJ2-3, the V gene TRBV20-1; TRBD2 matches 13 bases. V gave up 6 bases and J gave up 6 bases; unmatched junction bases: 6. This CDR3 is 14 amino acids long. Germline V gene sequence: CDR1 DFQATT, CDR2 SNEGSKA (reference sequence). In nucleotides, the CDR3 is TGCAGTGCGTTAGGACTAGCGGGAGACGATACGCAGTATTTT. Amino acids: CSALGLAGDDTQYF.

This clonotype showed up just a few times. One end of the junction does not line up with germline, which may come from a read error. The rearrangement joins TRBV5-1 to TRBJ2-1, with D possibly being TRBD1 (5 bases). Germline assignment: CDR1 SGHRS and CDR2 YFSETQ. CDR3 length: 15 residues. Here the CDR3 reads CAGSPLGLSYNEQFF. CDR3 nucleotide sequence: TGCGCCGGCAGCCCTCTGGGGCTTTCCTACAATGAGCAGTTCTTC.

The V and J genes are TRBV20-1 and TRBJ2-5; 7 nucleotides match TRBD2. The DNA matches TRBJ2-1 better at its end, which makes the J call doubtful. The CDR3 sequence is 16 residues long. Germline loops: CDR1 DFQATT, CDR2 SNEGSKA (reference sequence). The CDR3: CSARNGGDYGLNEQFF. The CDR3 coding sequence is TGCAGTGCTAGGAATGGGGGGGACTACGGTCTCAATGAGCAGTTCTTC.

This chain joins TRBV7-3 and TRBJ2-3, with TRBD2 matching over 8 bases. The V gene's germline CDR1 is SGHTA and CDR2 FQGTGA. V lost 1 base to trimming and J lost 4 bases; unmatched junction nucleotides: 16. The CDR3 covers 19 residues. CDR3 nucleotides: TGTGCCAGCAGCTTAAAAGGCGATTGGGAGCGGGAGTCCCCAGATACGCAGTATTTT. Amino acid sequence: CASSLKGDWERESPDTQYF.

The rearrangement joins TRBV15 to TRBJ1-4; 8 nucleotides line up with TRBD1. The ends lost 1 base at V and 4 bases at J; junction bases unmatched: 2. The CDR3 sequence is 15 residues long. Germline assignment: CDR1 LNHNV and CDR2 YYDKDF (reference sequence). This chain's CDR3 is CATSRAGGGNEKLFF. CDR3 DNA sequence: TGTGCCACCAGCAGAGCAGGGGGCGGTAATGAAAAACTGTTTTTT.

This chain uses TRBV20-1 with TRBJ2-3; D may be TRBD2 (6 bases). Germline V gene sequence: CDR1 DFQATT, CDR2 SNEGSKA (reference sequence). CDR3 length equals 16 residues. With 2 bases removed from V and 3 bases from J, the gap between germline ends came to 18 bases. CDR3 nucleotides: TGCAGTGCTAGACCTCGGACTAAGCGGGCAACAGATACGCAGTATTTT. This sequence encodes CSARPRTKRATDTQYF.

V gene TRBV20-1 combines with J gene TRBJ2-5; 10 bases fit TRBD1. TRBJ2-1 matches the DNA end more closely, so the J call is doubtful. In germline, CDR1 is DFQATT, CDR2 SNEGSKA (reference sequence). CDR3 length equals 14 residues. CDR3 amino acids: CSARWDRGLNEQFF. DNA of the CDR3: TGCAGTGCCAGGTGGGACAGGGGACTCAATGAGCAGTTCTTC.

In nucleotides, the CDR3 is TGCGCCAGCAGCCGGGCAGGGGGTGGCAATTCACCCCTCCACTTT. This encodes CASSRAGGGNSPLHF. V and J are TRBV5-1 and TRBJ1-6; 7 bases align to TRBD1. Germline assignment: CDR1 SGHRS and CDR2 YFSETQ. This CDR3 has 15 residues. V lost 4 bases and J lost 7; bases outside the gene matches: 8.

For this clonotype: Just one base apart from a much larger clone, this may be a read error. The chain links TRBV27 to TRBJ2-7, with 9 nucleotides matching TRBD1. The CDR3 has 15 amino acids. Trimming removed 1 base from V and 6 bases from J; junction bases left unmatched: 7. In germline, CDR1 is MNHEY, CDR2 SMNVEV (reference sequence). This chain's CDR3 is CASSLFGQGHPEQYF. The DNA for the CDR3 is TGTGCCAGCAGTTTATTTGGACAGGGGCATCCCGAGCAGTACTTC.

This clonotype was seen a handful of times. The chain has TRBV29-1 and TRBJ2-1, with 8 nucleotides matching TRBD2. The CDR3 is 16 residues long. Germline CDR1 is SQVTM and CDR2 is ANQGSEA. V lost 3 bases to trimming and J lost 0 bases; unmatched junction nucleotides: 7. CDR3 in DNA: TGCAGCGTTGAGCGGGGGGATCAAAGCTCCTACAATGAGCAGTTCTTC. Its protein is CSVERGDQSSYNEQFF.

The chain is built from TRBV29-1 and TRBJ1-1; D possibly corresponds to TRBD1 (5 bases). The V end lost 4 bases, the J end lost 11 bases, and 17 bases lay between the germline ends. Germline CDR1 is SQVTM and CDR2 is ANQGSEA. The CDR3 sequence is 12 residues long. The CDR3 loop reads CSVGQGAGGAFF. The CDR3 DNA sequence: TGCAGCGTTGGGCAGGGAGCCGGCGGGGCTTTCTTT.

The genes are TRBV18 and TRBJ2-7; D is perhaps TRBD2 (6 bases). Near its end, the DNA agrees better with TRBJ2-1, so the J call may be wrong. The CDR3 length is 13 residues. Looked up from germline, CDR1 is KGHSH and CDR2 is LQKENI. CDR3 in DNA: TGTGCCAGCCTGGGATCGGGGGTTGGTGAGCAGTTCTTC. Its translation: CASLGSGVGEQFF.